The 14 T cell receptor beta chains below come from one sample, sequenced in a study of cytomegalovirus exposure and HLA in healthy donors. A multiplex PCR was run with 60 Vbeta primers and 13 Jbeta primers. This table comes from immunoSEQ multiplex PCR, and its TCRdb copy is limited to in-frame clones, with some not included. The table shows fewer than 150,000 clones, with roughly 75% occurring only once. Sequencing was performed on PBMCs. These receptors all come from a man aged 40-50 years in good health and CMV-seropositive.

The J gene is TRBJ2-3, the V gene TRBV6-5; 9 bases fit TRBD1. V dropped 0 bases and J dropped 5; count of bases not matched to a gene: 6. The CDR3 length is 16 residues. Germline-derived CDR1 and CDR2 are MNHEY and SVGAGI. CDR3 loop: CASSYSGTGLRDTQYF. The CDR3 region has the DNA TGTGCCAGCAGTTACTCCGGGACAGGGCTGCGAGATACGCAGTATTTT.

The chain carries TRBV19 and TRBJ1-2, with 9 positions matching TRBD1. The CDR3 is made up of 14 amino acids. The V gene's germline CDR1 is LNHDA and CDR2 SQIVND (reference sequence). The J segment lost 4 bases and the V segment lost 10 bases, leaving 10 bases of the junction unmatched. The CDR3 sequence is CATWDREESYGYTF. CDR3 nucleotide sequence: TGTGCCACCTGGGACAGGGAAGAAAGCTATGGCTACACCTTC.

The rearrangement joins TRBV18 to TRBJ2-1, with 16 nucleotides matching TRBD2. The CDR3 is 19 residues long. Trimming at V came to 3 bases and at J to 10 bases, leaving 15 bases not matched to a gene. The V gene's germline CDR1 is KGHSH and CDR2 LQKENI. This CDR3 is CASSPSGLAGGPSRREQFF. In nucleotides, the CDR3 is TGTGCCAGCTCACCCTCGGGACTAGCGGGAGGGCCCTCCCGCAGGGAGCAGTTCTTC.

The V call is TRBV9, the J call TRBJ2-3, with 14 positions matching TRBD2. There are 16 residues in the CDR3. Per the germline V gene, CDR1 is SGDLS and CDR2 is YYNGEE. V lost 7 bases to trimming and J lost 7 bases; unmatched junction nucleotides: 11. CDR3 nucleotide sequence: TGTGCCAGCGGTGCAGGACTAGCGGGGGGTTTGAATACGCAGTATTTT. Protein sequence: CASGAGLAGGLNTQYF.

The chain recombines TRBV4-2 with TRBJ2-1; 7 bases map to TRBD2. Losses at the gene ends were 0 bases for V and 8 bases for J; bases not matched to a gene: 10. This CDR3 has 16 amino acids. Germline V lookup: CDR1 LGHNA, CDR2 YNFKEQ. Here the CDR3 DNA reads TGTGCCAGCAGCCAAGAAGGTCGGTGGGGGGGAGATGAGCAGTTCTTC. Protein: CASSQEGRWGGDEQFF.

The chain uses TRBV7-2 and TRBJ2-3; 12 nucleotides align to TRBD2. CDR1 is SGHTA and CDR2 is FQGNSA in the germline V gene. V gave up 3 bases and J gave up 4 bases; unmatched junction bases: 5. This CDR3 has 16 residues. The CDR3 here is CASSFLAGGDSDTQYF. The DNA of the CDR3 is TGTGCCAGCAGCTTTCTAGCGGGGGGGGATTCAGATACGCAGTATTTT.

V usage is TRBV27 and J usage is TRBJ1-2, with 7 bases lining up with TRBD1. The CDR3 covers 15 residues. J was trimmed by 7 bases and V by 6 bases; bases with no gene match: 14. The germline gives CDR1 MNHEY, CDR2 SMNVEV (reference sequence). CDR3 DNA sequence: TGTGCCAGCAGCCTTTTGTCATACAACAGGGGTGGCTACACCTTC. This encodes CASSLLSYNRGGYTF.

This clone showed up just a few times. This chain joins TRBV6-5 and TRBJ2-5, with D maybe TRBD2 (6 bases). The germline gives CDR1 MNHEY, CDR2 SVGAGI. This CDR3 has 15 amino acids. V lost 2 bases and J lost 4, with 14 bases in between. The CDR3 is CASSYRGAGGETQYF. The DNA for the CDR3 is TGTGCCAGCAGTTACCGCGGGGCGGGTGGAGAGACCCAGTACTTC.

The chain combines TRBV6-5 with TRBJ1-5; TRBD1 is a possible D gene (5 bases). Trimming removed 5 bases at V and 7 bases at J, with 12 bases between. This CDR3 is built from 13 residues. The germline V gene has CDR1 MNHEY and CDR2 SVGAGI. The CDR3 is CASSTQVRQPQHF. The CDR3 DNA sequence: TGTGCCAGCAGTACACAGGTTCGGCAGCCCCAGCATTTT.

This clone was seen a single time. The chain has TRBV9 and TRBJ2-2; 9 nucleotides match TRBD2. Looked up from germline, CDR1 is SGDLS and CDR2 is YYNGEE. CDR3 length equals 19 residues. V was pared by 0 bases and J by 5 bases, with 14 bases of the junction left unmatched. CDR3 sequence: CASSVAGGLAGGPTGELFF. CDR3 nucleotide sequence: TGTGCCAGCAGCGTAGCAGGGGGTCTGGCGGGGGGGCCGACCGGGGAGCTGTTTTTT.

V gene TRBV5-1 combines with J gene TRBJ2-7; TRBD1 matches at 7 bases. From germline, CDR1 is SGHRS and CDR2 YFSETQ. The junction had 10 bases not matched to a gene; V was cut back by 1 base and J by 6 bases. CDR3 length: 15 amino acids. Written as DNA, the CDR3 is TGCGCCAGCAGCTTGACCATAGACAGGGATGGCGAGCAGTACTTC. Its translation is CASSLTIDRDGEQYF.

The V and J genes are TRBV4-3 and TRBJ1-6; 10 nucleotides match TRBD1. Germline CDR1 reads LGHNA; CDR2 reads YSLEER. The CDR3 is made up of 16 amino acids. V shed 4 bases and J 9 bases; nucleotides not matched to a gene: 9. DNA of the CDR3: TGCGCCAGCAGCCCAGACAGGGGGCTTTTTACTTCACCCCTCCACTTT. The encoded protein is CASSPDRGLFTSPLHF.

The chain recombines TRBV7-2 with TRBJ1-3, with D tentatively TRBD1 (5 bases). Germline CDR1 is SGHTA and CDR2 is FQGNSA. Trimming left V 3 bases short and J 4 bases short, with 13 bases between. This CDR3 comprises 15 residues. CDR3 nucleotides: TGTGCCAGCAGCTTTAGCTCAAACAGGGGAAACACCATATATTTT. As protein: CASSFSSNRGNTIYF.

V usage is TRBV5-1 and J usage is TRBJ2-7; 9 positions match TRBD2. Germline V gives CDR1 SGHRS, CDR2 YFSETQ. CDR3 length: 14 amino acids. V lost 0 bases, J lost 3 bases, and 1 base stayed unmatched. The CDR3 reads CASSLVAGVYEQYF. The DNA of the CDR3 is TGCGCCAGCAGCTTGGTAGCGGGGGTCTACGAGCAGTACTTC. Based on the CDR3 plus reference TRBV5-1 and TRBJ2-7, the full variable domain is KAGVTQTPRYLIKTRGQQVTLSCSPISGHRSVSWYQQTPGQGLQFLFEYFSETQRNKGNFPGRFSGRQFSNSRSEMNVSTLELGDSALYLCASSLVAGVYEQYFGPGTRLTVT.